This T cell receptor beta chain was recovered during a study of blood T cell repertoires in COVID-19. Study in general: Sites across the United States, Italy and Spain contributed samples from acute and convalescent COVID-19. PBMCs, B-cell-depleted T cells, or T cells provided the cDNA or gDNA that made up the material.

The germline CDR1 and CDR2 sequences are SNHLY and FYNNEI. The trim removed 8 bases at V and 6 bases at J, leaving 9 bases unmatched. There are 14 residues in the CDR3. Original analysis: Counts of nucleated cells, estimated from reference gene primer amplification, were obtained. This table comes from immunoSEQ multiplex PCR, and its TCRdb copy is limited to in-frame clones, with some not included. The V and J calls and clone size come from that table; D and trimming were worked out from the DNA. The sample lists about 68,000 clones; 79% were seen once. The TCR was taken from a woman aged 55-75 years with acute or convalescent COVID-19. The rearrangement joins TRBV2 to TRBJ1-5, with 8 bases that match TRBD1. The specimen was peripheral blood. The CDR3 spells CASSSDRGSQPQHF. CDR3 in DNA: TGTGCCAGCTCTTCCGACAGGGGAAGTCAGCCCCAGCATTTT.